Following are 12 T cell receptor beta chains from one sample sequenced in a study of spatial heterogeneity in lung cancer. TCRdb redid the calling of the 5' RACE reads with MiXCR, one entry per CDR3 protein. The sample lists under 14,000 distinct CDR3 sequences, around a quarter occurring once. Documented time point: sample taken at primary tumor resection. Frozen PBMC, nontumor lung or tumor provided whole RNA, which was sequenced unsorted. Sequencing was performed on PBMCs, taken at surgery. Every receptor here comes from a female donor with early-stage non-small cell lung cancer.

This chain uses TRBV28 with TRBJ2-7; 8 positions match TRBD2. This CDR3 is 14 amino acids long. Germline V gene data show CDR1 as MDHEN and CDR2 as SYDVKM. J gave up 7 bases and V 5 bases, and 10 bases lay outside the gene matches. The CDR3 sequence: CASSTYGTRGEQYF. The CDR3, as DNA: TGTGCCAGCAGTACCTATGGGACTAGGGGTGAGCAGTACTTC. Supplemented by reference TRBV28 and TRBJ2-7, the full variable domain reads DVKVTQSSRYLVKRTGEKVFLECVQDMDHENMFWYRQDPGLGLRLIYFSYDVKMKEKGDIPEGYSVSREKKERFSLILESASTNQTSMYLCASSTYGTRGEQYFGPGTRLTVT.

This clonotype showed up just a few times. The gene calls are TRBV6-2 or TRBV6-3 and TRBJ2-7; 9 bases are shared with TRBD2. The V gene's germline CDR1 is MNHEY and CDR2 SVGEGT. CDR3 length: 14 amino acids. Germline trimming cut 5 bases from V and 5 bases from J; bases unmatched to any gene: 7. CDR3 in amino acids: CASSPLAGWHEQYF. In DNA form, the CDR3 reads TGTGCCAGCAGTCCTCTAGCGGGATGGCACGAGCAGTACTTC.

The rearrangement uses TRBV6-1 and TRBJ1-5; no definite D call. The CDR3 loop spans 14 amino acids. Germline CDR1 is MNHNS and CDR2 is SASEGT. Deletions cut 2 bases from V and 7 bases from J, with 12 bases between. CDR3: CASSEQDRPQPQHF. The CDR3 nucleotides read TGTGCCAGCAGTGAACAGGATAGACCCCAGCCCCAGCATTTT.

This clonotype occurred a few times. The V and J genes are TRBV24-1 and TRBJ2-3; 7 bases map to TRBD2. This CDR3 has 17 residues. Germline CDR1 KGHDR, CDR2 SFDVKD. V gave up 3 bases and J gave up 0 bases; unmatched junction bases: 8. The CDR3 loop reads CATSDRPSGQSTDTQYF. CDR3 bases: TGTGCCACCAGTGATCGTCCTAGCGGCCAGAGCACAGATACGCAGTATTTT.

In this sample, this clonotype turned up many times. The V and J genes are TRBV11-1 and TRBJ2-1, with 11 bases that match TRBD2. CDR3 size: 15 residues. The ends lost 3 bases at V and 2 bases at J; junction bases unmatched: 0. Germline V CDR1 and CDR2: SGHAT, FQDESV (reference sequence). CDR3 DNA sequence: TGTGCCAGCAGCTTGACTAGCGGGGCCTACAATGAGCAGTTCTTC. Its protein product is CASSLTSGAYNEQFF.

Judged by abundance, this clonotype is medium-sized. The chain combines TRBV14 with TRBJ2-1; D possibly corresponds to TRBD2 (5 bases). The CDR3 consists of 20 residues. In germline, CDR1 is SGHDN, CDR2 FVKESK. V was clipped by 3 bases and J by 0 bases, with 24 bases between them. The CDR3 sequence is CASSQRLLREGSSSYNEQFF. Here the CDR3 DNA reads TGTGCCAGCAGCCAGAGGCTACTACGGGAAGGGTCTAGCTCCTACAATGAGCAGTTCTTC.

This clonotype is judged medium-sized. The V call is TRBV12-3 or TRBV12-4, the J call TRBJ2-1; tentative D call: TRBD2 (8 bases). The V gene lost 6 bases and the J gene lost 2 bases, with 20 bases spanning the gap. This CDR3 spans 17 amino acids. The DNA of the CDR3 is TGTGCCAGCAGACCCGGGAGGGGGCGGGAGGCCTACAATGAGCAGTTCTTC. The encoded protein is CASRPGRGREAYNEQFF.

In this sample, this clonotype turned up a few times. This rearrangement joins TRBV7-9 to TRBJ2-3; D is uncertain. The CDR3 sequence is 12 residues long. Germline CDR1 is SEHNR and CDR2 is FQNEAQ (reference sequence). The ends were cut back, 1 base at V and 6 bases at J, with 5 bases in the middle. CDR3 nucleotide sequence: TGTGCCAGCAGCTTAGAGAGCGATACGCAGTATTTT. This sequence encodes CASSLESDTQYF. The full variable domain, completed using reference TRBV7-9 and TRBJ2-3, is DTGVSQNPRHKITKRGQNVTFRCDPISEHNRLYWYRQTLGQGPEFLTYFQNEAQLEKSRLLSDRFSAERPKGSFSTLEIQRTEQGDSAMYLCASSLESDTQYFGPGTRLTVL.

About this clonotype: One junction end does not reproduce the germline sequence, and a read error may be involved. CDR3 in amino acids: CASSELAVNF. The DNA for the CDR3 is TGTGCCAGCAGTGAACTAGCGGTCAACTTC. V and J are TRBV2 and TRBJ2-7, with 7 bases matching TRBD2. Germline values: CDR1 SNHLY, CDR2 FYNNEI. CDR3 length equals 10 residues.

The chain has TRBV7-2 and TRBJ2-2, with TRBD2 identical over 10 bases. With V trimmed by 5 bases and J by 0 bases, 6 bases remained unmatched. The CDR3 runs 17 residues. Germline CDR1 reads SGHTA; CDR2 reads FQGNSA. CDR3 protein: CASSGTTSGTNTGELFF. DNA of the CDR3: TGTGCCAGCAGCGGCACTACTAGCGGGACGAACACCGGGGAGCTGTTTTTT. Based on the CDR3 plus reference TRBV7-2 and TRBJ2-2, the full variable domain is GAGVSQSPSNKVTEKGKDVELRCDPISGHTALYWYRQSLGQGLEFLIYFQGNSAPDKSGLPSDRFSAERTGGSVSTLTIQRTQQEDSAVYLCASSGTTSGTNTGELFFGEGSRLTVL.

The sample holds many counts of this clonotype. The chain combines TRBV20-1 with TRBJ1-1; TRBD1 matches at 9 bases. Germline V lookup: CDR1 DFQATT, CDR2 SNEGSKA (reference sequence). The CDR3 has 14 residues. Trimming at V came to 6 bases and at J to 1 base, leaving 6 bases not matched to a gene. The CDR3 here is CSARTGAKNTEAFF. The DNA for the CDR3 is TGCAGTGCAAGGACAGGGGCTAAGAACACTGAAGCTTTCTTT.

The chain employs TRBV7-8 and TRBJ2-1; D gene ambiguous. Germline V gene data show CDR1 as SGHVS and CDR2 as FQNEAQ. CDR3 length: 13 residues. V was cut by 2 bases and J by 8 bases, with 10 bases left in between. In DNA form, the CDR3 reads TGTGCCAGCAGCTTAAATTTCATCGATGAGCAGTTCTTC. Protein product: CASSLNFIDEQFF. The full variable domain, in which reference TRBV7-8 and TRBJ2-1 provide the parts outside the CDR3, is GAGVSQSPRYKVAKRGQDVALRCDPISGHVSLFWYQQALGQGPEFLTYFQNEAQLDKSGLPSDRFFAERPEGSVSTLKIQRTQQEDSAVYLCASSLNFIDEQFFGPGTRLTVL.